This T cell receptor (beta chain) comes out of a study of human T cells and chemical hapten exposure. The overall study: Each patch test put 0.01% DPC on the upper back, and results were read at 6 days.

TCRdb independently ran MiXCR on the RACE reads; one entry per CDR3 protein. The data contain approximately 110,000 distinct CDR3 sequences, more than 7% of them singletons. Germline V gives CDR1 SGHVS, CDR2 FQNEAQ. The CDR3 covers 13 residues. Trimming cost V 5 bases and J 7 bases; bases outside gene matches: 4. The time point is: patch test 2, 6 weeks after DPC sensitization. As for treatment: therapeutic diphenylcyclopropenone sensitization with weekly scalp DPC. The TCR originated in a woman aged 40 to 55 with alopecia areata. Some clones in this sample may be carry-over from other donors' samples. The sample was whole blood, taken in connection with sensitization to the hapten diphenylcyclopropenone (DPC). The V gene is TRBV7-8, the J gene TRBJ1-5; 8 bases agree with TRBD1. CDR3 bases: TGTGCCAGCAGCATACAGGGGGAACAGCCCCAGCATTTT. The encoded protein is CASSIQGEQPQHF.